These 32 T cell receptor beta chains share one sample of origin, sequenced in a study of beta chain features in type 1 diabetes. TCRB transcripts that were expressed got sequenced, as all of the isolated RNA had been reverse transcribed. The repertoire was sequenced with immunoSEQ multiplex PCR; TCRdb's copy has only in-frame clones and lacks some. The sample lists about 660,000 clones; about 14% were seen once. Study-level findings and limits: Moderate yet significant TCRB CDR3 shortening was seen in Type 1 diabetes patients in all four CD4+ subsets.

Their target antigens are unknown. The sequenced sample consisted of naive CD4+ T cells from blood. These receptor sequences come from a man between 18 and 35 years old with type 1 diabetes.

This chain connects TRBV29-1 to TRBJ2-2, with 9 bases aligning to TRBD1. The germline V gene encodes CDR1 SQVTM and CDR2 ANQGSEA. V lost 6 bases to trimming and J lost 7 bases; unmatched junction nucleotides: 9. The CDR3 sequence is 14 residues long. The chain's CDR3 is CSVRTGEQSGELFF. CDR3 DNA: TGCAGCGTCCGGACAGGGGAGCAGAGCGGGGAGCTGTTTTTT.

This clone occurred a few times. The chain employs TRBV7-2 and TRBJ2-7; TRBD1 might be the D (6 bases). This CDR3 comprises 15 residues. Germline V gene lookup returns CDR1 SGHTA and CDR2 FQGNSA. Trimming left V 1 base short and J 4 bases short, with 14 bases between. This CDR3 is CASSLVSGQSYEQYF. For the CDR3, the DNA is TGTGCCAGCAGCTTAGTGTCCGGACAGTCGTACGAGCAGTACTTC.

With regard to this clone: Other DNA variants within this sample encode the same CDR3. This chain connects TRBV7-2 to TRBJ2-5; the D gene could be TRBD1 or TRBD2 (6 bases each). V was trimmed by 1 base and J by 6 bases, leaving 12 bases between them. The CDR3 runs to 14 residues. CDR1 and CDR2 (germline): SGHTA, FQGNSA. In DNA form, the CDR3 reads TGTGCCAGCAGCTTAGAAGGGGGGCGGAAGACCCAGTACTTC. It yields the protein CASSLEGGRKTQYF.

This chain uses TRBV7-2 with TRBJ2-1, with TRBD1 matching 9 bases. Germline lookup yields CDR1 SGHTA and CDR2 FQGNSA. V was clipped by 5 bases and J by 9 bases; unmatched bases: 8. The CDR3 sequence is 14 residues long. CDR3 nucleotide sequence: TGTGCCAGCAGCCTAAACACAGGGGGCCTTGAGCAGTTCTTC. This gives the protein CASSLNTGGLEQFF.

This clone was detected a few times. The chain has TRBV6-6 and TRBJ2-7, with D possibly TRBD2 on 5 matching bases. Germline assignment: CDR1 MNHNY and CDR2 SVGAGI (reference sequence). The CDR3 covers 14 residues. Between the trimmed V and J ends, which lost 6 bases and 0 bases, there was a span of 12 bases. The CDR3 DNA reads TGTGCCAGCAGCGGACTGACGAGCTCCTACGAGCAGTACTTC. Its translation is CASSGLTSSYEQYF.

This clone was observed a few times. The CDR3 DNA reads as TGCGCCAGCAGCCAATTGGCCGGGGAGACCCAGTACTTC. It yields the protein CASSQLAGETQYF. V and J are TRBV4-1 and TRBJ2-5; D is unresolved. The CDR3 contains 13 residues. Per germline, CDR1 MGHRA and CDR2 YSYEKL. The ends were cut back, 2 bases at V and 5 bases at J, with 9 bases in the middle.

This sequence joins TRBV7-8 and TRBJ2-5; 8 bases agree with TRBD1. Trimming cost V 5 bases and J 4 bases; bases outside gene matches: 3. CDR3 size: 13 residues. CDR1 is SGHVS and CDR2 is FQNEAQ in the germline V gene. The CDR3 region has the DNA TGTGCCAGCAGCCCAGGGACAGGAGAGACCCAGTACTTC. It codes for CASSPGTGETQYF.

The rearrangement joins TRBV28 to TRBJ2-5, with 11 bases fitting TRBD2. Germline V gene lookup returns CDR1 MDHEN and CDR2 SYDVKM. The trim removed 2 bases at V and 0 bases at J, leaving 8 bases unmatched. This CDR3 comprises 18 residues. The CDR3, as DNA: TGTGCCAGCAGTTTAGCAAGGACTAGCGGGTCGTACCAAGAGACCCAGTACTTC. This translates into CASSLARTSGSYQETQYF. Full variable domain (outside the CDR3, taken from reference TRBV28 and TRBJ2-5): DVKVTQSSRYLVKRTGEKVFLECVQDMDHENMFWYRQDPGLGLRLIYFSYDVKMKEKGDIPEGYSVSREKKERFSLILESASTNQTSMYLCASSLARTSGSYQETQYFGPGTRLLVL.

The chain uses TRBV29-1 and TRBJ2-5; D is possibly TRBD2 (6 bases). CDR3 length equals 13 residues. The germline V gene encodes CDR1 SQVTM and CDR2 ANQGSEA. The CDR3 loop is CSVYRDFQETQYF. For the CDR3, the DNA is TGCAGTGTGTACCGGGACTTCCAAGAGACCCAGTACTTC.

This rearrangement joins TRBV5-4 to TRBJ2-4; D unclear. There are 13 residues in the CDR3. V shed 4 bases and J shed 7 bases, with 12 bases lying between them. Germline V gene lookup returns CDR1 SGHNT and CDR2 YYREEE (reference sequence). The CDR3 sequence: CASSPDEANIQYF. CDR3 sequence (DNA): TGTGCCAGCAGCCCGGACGAGGCGAACATTCAGTACTTC.

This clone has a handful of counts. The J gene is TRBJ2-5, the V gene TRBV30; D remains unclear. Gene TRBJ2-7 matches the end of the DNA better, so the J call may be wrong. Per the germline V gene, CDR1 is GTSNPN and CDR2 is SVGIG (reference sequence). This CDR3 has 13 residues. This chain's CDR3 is CASGSGFGYEQYF. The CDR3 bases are TGTGCCTCCGGAAGTGGCTTCGGCTACGAGCAGTACTTC.

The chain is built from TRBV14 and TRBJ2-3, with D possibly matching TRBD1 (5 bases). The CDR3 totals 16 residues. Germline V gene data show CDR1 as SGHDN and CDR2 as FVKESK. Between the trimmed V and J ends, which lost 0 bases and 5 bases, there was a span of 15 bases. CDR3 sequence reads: CASSQEFTTAGDTQYF. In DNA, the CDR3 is TGTGCCAGCAGCCAAGAATTTACGACAGCAGGAGATACGCAGTATTTT. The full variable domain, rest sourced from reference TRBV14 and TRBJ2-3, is EAGVTQFPSHSVIEKGQTVTLRCDPISGHDNLYWYRRVMGKEIKFLLHFVKESKQDESGMPNNRFLAERTGGTYSTLKVQPAELEDSGVYFCASSQEFTTAGDTQYFGPGTRLTVL.

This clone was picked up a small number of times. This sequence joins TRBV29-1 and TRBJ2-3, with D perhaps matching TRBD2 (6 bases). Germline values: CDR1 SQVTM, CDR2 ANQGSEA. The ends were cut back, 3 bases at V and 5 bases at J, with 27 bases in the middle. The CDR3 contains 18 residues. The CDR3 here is CSVELGGTNTRFGDTQYF. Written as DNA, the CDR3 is TGCAGCGTTGAGCTAGGAGGGACCAACACAAGATTTGGAGATACGCAGTATTTT.

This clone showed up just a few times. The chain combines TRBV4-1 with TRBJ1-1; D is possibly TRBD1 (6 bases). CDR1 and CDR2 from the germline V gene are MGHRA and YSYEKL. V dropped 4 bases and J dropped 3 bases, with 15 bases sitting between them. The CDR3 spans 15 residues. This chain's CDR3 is CASSLGGAGHTEAFF. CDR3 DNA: TGCGCCAGCAGCCTGGGGGGGGCCGGTCACACTGAAGCTTTCTTT.

CDR3 amino acids: CASSLNRDLNTEAFF. The CDR3 DNA follows: TGTGCCAGCAGCTTAAACCGGGATTTGAACACTGAAGCTTTCTTT. The chain recombines TRBV7-9 with TRBJ1-1; no firm D call. CDR1 is SEHNR and CDR2 is FQNEAQ in the germline V gene (reference sequence). The CDR3 spans 15 residues. V shed 2 bases and J shed 0 bases, with 10 bases lying between them.

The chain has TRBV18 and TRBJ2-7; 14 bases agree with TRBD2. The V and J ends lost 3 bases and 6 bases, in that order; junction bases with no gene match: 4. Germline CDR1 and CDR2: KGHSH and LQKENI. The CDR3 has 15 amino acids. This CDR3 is CASSPGLAGDGEQYF. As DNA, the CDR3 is TGTGCCAGCTCACCGGGACTAGCGGGAGACGGCGAGCAGTACTTC.

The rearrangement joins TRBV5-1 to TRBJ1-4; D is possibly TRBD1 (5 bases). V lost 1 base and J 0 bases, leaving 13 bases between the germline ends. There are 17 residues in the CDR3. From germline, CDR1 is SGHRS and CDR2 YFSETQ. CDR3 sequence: CASSLLPWTSTNEKLFF. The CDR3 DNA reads TGCGCCAGCAGCTTGTTGCCCTGGACATCAACTAATGAAAAACTGTTTTTT. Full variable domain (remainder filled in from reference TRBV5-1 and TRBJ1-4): KAGVTQTPRYLIKTRGQQVTLSCSPISGHRSVSWYQQTPGQGLQFLFEYFSETQRNKGNFPGRFSGRQFSNSRSEMNVSTLELGDSALYLCASSLLPWTSTNEKLFFGSGTQLSVL.

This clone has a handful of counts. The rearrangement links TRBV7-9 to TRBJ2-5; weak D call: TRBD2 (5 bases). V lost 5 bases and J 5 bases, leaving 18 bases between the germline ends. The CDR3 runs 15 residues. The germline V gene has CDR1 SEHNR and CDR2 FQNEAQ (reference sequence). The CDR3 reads CASSARRDSGETQYF. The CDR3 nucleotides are TGTGCCAGCAGCGCCAGACGGGATTCGGGGGAGACCCAGTACTTC. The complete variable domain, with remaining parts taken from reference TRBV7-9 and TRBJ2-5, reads DTGVSQNPRHKITKRGQNVTFRCDPISEHNRLYWYRQTLGQGPEFLTYFQNEAQLEKSRLLSDRFSAERPKGSFSTLEIQRTEQGDSAMYLCASSARRDSGETQYFGPGTRLLVL.

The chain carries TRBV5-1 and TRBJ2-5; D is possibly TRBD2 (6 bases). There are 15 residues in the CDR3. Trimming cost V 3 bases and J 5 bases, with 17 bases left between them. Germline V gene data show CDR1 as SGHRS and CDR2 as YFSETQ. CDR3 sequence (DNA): TGCGCCAGCAGCTCGGGACTCGCGGTGGGCGAGACCCAGTACTTC. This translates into CASSSGLAVGETQYF.

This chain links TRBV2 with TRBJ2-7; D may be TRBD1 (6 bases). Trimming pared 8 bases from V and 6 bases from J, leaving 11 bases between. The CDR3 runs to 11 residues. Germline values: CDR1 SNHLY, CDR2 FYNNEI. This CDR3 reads CASGSTGEQYF. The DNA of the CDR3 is TGTGCCAGCGGGTCGACAGGCGAGCAGTACTTC.

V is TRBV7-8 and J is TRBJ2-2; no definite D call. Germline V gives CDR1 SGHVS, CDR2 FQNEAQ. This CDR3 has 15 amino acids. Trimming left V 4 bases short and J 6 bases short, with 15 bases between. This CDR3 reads CASSSPHPVSGELFF. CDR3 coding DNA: TGTGCCAGCAGCTCCCCCCACCCCGTGTCCGGGGAGCTGTTTTTT.

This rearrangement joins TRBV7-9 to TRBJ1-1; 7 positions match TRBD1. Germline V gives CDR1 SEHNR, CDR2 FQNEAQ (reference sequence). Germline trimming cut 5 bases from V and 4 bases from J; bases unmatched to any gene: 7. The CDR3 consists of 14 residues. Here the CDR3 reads CASSLKTGVTEAFF. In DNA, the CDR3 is TGTGCCAGCAGCCTGAAAACAGGGGTCACTGAAGCTTTCTTT.

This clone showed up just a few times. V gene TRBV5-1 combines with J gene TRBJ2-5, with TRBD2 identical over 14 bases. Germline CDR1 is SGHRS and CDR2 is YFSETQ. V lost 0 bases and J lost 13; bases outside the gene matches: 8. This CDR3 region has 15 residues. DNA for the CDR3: TGCGCCAGCAGCTTGGCGGGGGGACTAGCGGGAGTCCTGTACTTC. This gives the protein CASSLAGGLAGVLYF.

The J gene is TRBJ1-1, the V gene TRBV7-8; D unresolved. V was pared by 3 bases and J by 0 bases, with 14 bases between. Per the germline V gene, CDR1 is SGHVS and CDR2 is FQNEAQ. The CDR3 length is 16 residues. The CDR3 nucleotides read TGTGCCAGCAGCTTCGCTCGTAGACTTATGAACACTGAAGCTTTCTTT. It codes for CASSFARRLMNTEAFF.

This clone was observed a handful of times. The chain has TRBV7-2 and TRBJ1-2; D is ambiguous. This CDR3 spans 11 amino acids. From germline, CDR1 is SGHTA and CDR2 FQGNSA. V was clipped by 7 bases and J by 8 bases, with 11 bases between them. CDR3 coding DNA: TGTGCCAGCACCCCGAGTTCCGGCTACACCTTC. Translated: CASTPSSGYTF.

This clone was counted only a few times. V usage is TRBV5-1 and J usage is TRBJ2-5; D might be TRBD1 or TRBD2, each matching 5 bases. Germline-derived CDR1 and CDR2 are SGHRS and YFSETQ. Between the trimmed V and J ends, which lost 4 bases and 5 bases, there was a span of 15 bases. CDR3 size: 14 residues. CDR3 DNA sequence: TGCGCCAGCAGCCCGGGGACGGCCAGGGAGACCCAGTACTTC. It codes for CASSPGTARETQYF.

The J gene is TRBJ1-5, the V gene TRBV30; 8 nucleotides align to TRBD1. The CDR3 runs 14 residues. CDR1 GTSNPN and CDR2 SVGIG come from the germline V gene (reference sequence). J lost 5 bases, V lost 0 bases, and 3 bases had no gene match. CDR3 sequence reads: CAWSVLDRDQPQHF. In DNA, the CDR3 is TGTGCCTGGAGTGTACTGGACAGGGATCAGCCCCAGCATTTT.

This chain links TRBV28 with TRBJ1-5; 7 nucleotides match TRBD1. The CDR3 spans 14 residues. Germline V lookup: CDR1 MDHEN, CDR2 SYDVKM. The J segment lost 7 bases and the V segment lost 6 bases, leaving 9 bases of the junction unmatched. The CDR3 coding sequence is TGTGCCAGCAGCGGATCAGGGGGTTGGCAGCCCCAGCATTTT. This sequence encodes CASSGSGGWQPQHF.

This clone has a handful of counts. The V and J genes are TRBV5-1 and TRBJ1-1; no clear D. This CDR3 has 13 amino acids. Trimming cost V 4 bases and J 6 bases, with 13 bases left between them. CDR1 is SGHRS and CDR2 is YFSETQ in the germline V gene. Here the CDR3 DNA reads TGCGCCAGCAGCCCCGCGGGGATGGCTGAAGCTTTCTTT. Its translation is CASSPAGMAEAFF.

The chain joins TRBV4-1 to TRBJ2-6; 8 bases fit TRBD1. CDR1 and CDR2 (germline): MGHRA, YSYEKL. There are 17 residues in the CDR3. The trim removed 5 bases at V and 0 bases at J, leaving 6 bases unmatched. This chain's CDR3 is CASSTGQGSSGANVLTF. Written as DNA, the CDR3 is TGCGCCAGCAGCACCGGACAGGGATCCTCTGGGGCCAACGTCCTGACTTTC.

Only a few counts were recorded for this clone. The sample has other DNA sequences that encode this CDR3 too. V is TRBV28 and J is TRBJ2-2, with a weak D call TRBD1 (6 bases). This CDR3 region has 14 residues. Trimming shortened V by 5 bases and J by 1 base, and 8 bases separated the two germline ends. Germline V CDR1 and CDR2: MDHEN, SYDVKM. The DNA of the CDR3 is TGTGCCAGCAGTCCGGGACAGAACACCGGGGAGCTGTTTTTT. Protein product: CASSPGQNTGELFF.

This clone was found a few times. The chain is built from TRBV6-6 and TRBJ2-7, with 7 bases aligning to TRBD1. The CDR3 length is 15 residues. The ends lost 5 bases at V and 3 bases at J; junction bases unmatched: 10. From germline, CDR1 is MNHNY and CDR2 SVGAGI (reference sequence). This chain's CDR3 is CASSPNRQGYYEQYF. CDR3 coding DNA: TGTGCCAGCAGTCCCAACCGACAGGGATACTACGAGCAGTACTTC.